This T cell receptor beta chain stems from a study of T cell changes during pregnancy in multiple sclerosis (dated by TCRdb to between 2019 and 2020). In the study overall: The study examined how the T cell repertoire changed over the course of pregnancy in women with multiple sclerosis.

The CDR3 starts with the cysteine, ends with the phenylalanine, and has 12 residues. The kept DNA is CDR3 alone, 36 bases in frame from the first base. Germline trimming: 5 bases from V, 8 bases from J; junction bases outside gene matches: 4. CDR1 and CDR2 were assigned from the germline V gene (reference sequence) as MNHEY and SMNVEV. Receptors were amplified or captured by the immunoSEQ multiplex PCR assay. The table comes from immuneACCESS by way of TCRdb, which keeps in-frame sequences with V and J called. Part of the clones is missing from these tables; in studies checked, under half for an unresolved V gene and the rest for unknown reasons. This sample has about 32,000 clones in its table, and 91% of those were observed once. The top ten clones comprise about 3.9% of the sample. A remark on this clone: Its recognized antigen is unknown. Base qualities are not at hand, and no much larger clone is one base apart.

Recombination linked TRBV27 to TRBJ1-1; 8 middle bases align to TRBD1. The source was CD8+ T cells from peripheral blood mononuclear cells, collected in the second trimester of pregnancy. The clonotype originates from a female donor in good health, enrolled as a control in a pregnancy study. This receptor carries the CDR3 CASSRTGQEAFF. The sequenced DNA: TGTGCCAGCAGTAGGACAGGGCAGGAAGCTTTCTTT.